The sequence of this T cell receptor beta chain was determined in a study of human T cells and chemical hapten exposure (dated by TCRdb to about 2021). General notes on the study: For sensitization, 2% DPC in acetone was applied to a roughly 2 cm by roughly 2 cm area of upper inner arm skin. The patient cohort, mostly female, included alopecia areata with under or over 50% scalp involvement, alopecia totalis and alopecia universalis. Some 29 alopecia patients provided blood for TCR sequencing at one to four time points (pre-sensitization, 2, 6 and 24 weeks). Blood was sampled from patients pre-sensitization (week 0) and at 2, 6 and about 24 weeks after DPC sensitization. Libraries were pooled for sequencing, and variation in per-sample TCR yields was attributed mainly to small differences in library volumes within the pool. Patch testing on the upper back used Finn chambers containing 0.01% DPC, with scoring done after 6 days according to International Contact Dermatitis Research Group standards. In alopecia patients, the study followed how the peripheral blood TCR repertoire changed in vivo over primary and secondary sensitization to diphenylcyclopropenone (DPC), a hapten. Throughout the study period of approximately 23 weeks, patients also received therapeutic DPC doses to the scalp every week. Broader findings and caveats from the paper: After repeated subsampling, changes were observed in the strength of the expansion versus patch-test correlation and in the threshold at which the correlation became significant. No change with DPC sensitization was found in the number of TCRs above 1 in 1000 frequency, and no evidence of global repertoire structure alterations was found. All patients had alopecia, a presumed autoimmune disease, so their immune response might differ from that of healthy individuals. Patch test score correlated positively with the number of PT1 expanded TCRs, reaching significance at thresholds 8, 16 and 32 but not at 4. Compared with pre-sensitization or healthy control sets, expanded TCRs formed significantly more large CDR3 similarity clusters, which is consistent with antigen-driven responses.

Library method: RACE. The instrument was a NextSeq 500. During library preparation, unique molecular identifiers were attached to individual cDNA molecules so that TCRs could be counted in a quantitative, reproducible way. For every blood RNA sample, sequencing covered both the TCR alpha and TCR beta chains. Per the authors' processing: The median number of TCRs per sample was 95,638, ranging from about 23,224 to 690,600. V, J and CDR3 annotation of the TCR reads was performed with the Decombinator software suite. Every sample was subsampled to the same number of TCRs (28,000) for the PS versus PT1 abundance plots. TCRs were defined as expanded if absent before sensitization and observed at least eight times at the 2-week time point. TCRdb applied fastp at Q25 and MiXCR to the public reads, then kept only in-frame beta chains. Every entry covers one CDR3 protein and lists the most common genes and DNA from its rows. These V and J calls originate from TCRdb's pipeline instead of the authors' own analysis. A total of some 49,000 distinct CDR3 sequences appear in this sample, around 9.3% of them only once. Less than 5% of the sample rests with the top ten.

The time point label, as the study defines it: patch test 1, 2 weeks after DPC sensitization. Per the publication, the treatment or condition label means: therapeutic diphenylcyclopropenone sensitization with weekly scalp DPC. At each patch-test visit, blood was drawn before the patch test was applied. Eligible patients were aged 18 to 70, diagnosed with alopecia, deemed suitable for DPC therapy, and excluded if pregnant. Total RNA was isolated from unfractionated whole blood collected in Tempus Blood RNA tubes. From cysteine to phenylalanine, the CDR3 is 15 amino acids long. CDR3 DNA is the only sequence kept; it has 45 bases, read in frame from the first base. The germline V gene supplies CDR1 MNHNS and CDR2 SASEGT. The germline V end is reduced by 2 bases and the J end by 3 bases; junction bases left unmatched: 4. Ten or more counts support this clonotype. No antigen is known for it. No much larger clone exists at a distance of one base, and base qualities are not known.

The sample was whole blood, taken in connection with sensitization to the hapten diphenylcyclopropenone (DPC). The TCR comes from a woman in her forties or fifties with alopecia areata. Some clones in this sample may be carry-over from other donors' samples. The rearrangement joined TRBV6-1 to TRBJ2-4; 7 bases in between match TRBD2. Here the CDR3 is given as CASSELGLGKNIQYF. The DNA reads as follows: TGTGCCAGCAGTGAATTAGGACTAGGCAAAAACATTCAGTACTTC.